A selection of T cell receptor beta chains follows, all from one sample in a study of cytomegalovirus exposure and HLA in healthy donors. Method: immunoSEQ multiplex PCR; TCRdb's copy keeps in-frame clones and lacks some. The sample consists of roughly 100,000 clones, 78% of them appearing once. The sample comprised PBMCs. Source of these receptors: a woman in her thirties or forties in good health and CMV-seronegative. CDR3s include the opening cysteine and the closing phenylalanine or tryptophan. The order of the fields is V gene, J gene, clone size, D gene, CDR3 protein, CDR3 DNA. D genes are given only for firm matches. Clone size is given for some rows only: seen once, a few or many times, or a class if the clone is expanded.

v_gene: TRBV19; j_gene: TRBJ2-1; abundance: NA; d_gene: TRBD2; CDR3aa: CASSDPSGSGQGEQFF; CDR3nt: TGTGCCAGTAGTGATCCTAGCGGGAGTGGACAGGGTGAGCAGTTCTTC
v_gene: TRBV28; j_gene: TRBJ2-1; abundance: NA; d_gene: NA; CDR3aa: CASAEVTSSYNEQFF; CDR3nt: TGTGCCAGCGCTGAGGTCACGAGCTCCTACAATGAGCAGTTCTTC
v_gene: TRBV6-1; j_gene: TRBJ1-5; abundance: NA; d_gene: NA; CDR3aa: CASSESGLQPQHF; CDR3nt: TGTGCCAGCAGTGAATCAGGCTTGCAGCCCCAGCATTTT
v_gene: TRBV28; j_gene: TRBJ2-7; abundance: once; d_gene: TRBD1; CDR3aa: CASRREDRVIVGRYEQYF; CDR3nt: TGTGCCAGCAGGCGCGAGGACAGGGTTATCGTGGGAAGGTACGAGCAGTACTTC
v_gene: TRBV5-8; j_gene: TRBJ2-7; abundance: NA; d_gene: NA; CDR3aa: CASSLGFRGTYEQYF; CDR3nt: TGTGCCAGCAGCTTGGGGTTTAGGGGAACCTACGAGCAGTACTTC
v_gene: TRBV11-2; j_gene: TRBJ2-7; abundance: NA; d_gene: NA; CDR3aa: CASSPLVSSYEQYF; CDR3nt: TGTGCCAGCAGCCCACTAGTGAGCTCCTACGAGCAGTACTTC
v_gene: TRBV7-2; j_gene: TRBJ2-5; abundance: NA; d_gene: NA; CDR3aa: CASSLVRGRETQYF; CDR3nt: TGTGCCAGCAGCTTAGTACGGGGGAGGGAGACCCAGTACTTC
v_gene: TRBV19; j_gene: TRBJ2-2; abundance: NA; d_gene: NA; CDR3aa: CASSTKPTALSYTGELFF; CDR3nt: TGTGCCAGTAGTACCAAACCCACGGCACTTAGCTACACCGGGGAGCTGTTTTTT
v_gene: TRBV19; j_gene: TRBJ2-2; abundance: few; d_gene: TRBD1; CDR3aa: CASSRTGQATGELFF; CDR3nt: TGTGCCAGTAGTAGGACCGGACAGGCAACCGGGGAGCTGTTTTTT
v_gene: TRBV5-1; j_gene: TRBJ1-1; abundance: NA; d_gene: TRBD1; CDR3aa: CASRDRGHEHEAFF; CDR3nt: TGCGCCAGCAGGGACAGGGGGCATGAGCACGAAGCTTTCTTT
v_gene: TRBV6-6; j_gene: TRBJ1-1; abundance: NA; d_gene: NA; CDR3aa: CAGTYPGGNTEAFF; CDR3nt: TGTGCCGGTACCTACCCCGGGGGGAACACTGAAGCTTTCTTT
v_gene: TRBV30; j_gene: TRBJ1-2; abundance: once; d_gene: NA; CDR3aa: CAWSTPPGGKFNYGYTF; CDR3nt: TGTGCCTGGAGTACCCCCCCGGGCGGGAAATTCAACTATGGCTACACCTTC
v_gene: TRBV18; j_gene: TRBJ1-2; abundance: few; d_gene: TRBD1; CDR3aa: CASSPSSRGQDGYTF; CDR3nt: TGTGCCAGCTCTCCCTCGTCCAGGGGGCAGGATGGCTACACCTTC
v_gene: TRBV28; j_gene: TRBJ2-7; abundance: NA; d_gene: NA; CDR3aa: CASSYSLPGGGFHEQYF; CDR3nt: TGTGCCAGCAGTTACTCCTTACCCGGGGGAGGCTTTCACGAGCAGTACTTC
v_gene: TRBV28; j_gene: TRBJ1-1; abundance: once; d_gene: TRBD1; CDR3aa: CASSQGVRTEAFF; CDR3nt: TGTGCCAGCAGCCAGGGGGTGAGAACTGAAGCTTTCTTT
v_gene: TRBV13; j_gene: TRBJ2-5; abundance: NA; d_gene: TRBD1; CDR3aa: CASSLADRGKVQETQYF; CDR3nt: TGTGCCAGCAGCTTAGCGGACAGGGGGAAGGTCCAAGAGACCCAGTACTTC
v_gene: TRBV18; j_gene: TRBJ2-7; abundance: NA; d_gene: TRBD2; CDR3aa: CASSPPSGSWYEQYF; CDR3nt: TGTGCCAGCTCACCACCGAGCGGGAGTTGGTACGAGCAGTACTTC
v_gene: TRBV5-4; j_gene: TRBJ2-1; abundance: NA; d_gene: TRBD2; CDR3aa: CASSVPGLASGRGNEQFF; CDR3nt: TGTGCCAGCAGCGTCCCGGGGTTGGCGAGCGGGAGGGGCAATGAGCAGTTCTTC
v_gene: TRBV7-9; j_gene: TRBJ1-1; abundance: NA; d_gene: TRBD1; CDR3aa: CASSGQGGTEAFF; CDR3nt: TGTGCCAGCAGCGGACAGGGAGGGACTGAAGCTTTCTTT
v_gene: TRBV7-2; j_gene: TRBJ2-7; abundance: few; d_gene: NA; CDR3aa: CASSLDSGVYEQYF; CDR3nt: TGTGCCAGCAGCTTAGATTCCGGGGTTTACGAGCAGTACTTC
v_gene: TRBV7-9; j_gene: TRBJ2-3; abundance: NA; d_gene: TRBD1; CDR3aa: CSSSLVTGGVTDTQYF; CDR3nt: TGTTCCAGCAGCTTAGTAACAGGGGGCGTCACAGATACGCAGTATTTT
v_gene: TRBV4-3; j_gene: TRBJ1-1; abundance: few; d_gene: NA; CDR3aa: CASSQDQVGWTEAFF; CDR3nt: TGCGCCAGCAGCCAAGATCAGGTAGGCTGGACTGAAGCTTTCTTT
v_gene: TRBV4-1; j_gene: TRBJ1-4; abundance: NA; d_gene: NA; CDR3aa: CASSQGPRREKLFF; CDR3nt: TGCGCCAGCAGCCAAGGTCCGAGGCGAGAAAAACTGTTTTTT
v_gene: TRBV7-9; j_gene: TRBJ1-1; abundance: NA; d_gene: NA; CDR3aa: CSSSLDRGRLAFF; CDR3nt: TGTTCCAGCAGCTTAGATAGGGGCCGATTGGCTTTCTTT
v_gene: TRBV4-1; j_gene: TRBJ1-4; abundance: NA; d_gene: TRBD1; CDR3aa: CASSHGQGVGEKLFF; CDR3nt: TGCGCCAGCAGCCATGGACAGGGCGTAGGTGAAAAACTGTTTTTT
v_gene: TRBV19; j_gene: TRBJ2-2; abundance: NA; d_gene: TRBD2; CDR3aa: CASRLPGLAGEGTGELFF; CDR3nt: TGTGCCAGTAGACTTCCGGGACTAGCGGGAGAAGGAACCGGGGAGCTGTTTTTT
v_gene: TRBV27; j_gene: TRBJ1-1; abundance: NA; d_gene: NA; CDR3aa: CASSSSGRGMNTEAFF; CDR3nt: TGTGCCAGCAGTTCGTCAGGAAGGGGGATGAACACTGAAGCTTTCTTT
v_gene: TRBV7-2; j_gene: TRBJ2-1; abundance: once; d_gene: TRBD2; CDR3aa: CASSLAIAGGNEQFF; CDR3nt: TGTGCCAGCAGCTTAGCTATAGCGGGAGGCAATGAGCAGTTCTTC
v_gene: TRBV4-3; j_gene: TRBJ1-2; abundance: NA; d_gene: TRBD1; CDR3aa: CASSRGTVNGYTF; CDR3nt: TGCGCCAGCAGCCGAGGGACAGTCAATGGCTACACCTTC
v_gene: TRBV7-6; j_gene: TRBJ2-1; abundance: NA; d_gene: TRBD2; CDR3aa: CASSFSGGWEQFF; CDR3nt: TGTGCCAGCAGCTTTTCGGGGGGGTGGGAGCAGTTCTTC
v_gene: TRBV7-9; j_gene: TRBJ2-7; abundance: NA; d_gene: TRBD2; CDR3aa: CASSLTLAGWSEQYF; CDR3nt: TGTGCCAGCAGCTTAACCTTAGCGGGCTGGAGCGAGCAGTACTTC
v_gene: TRBV7-2; j_gene: TRBJ2-7; abundance: few; d_gene: TRBD2; CDR3aa: CASSLAGTSGTEQYF; CDR3nt: TGTGCCAGCAGCTTGGCCGGGACTAGCGGGACGGAGCAGTACTTC
v_gene: TRBV28; j_gene: TRBJ2-1; abundance: NA; d_gene: TRBD2; CDR3aa: CASISAGLAGGGSYNEQFF; CDR3nt: TGTGCCAGCATTTCGGCCGGCTTAGCGGGAGGAGGATCCTACAATGAGCAGTTCTTC